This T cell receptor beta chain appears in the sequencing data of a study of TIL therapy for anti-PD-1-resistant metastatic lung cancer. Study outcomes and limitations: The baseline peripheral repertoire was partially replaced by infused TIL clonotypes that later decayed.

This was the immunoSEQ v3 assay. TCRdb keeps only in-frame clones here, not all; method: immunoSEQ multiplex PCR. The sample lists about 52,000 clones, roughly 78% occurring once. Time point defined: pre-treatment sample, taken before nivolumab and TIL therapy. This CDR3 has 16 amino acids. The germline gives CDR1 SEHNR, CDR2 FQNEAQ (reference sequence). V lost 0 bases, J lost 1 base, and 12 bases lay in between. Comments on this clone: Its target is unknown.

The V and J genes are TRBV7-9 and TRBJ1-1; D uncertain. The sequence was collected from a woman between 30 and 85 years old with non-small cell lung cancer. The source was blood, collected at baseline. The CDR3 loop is CASSLAQKGSNTEAFF. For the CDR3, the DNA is TGTGCCAGCAGCTTAGCGCAGAAGGGATCGAACACTGAAGCTTTCTTT.